Listed here are 25 T cell receptor beta chains from one sample, sequenced in a study of blood T cells in healthy people across ages (dated by TCRdb to about 2015). The library was generated by 5' RACE. Sequenced on an Illumina HiSeq 2500. The second PCR ran for roughly 7 to 11 cycles and used a J-beta primer mix along with a sample-barcoded 5' primer. TCRdb took the public reads, trimmed them with fastp at Q25, ran MiXCR for clone calling and kept in-frame beta chains. Here each entry gathers all rows of one CDR3 protein and keeps the most common genes and DNA. In this sample the table shows more than 900,000 distinct CDR3 sequences, 20% to 25% of which occur a single time. The leading ten clones occupy approximately 0.79% of the sample. These data were likewise used in another study, on T cells of mothers and their children.

Material: blood. Receptors originate from a girl aged 2-10 years in good health.

Concerning this clonotype: An end of the junction does not agree with germline; a read error may underlie this. This chain uses TRBV11-2 with TRBJ2-5, with no clear D. The tail of the sequence fits TRBJ2-1 better, so the J call may be wrong. The germline gives CDR1 SGHAT, CDR2 FQNNGV. CDR3 length: 13 amino acids. The CDR3 is CAGSSPPEDEQFF. Written as DNA, the CDR3 is TGTGCCGGCAGCTCACCCCCTGAGGATGAGCAGTTCTTC.

This clonotype has only a few counts. Written as DNA, the CDR3 is TGCAGCGTTGAAGGGCTCACTAGCTCGCGGAGGGTTTTTTACAATGAGCAGTTCTTC. This gives the protein CSVEGLTSSRRVFYNEQFF. The chain links TRBV29-1 to TRBJ2-5, with D possibly being TRBD2 (6 bases). Near its end, the DNA agrees better with TRBJ2-1, so the J call may be wrong. The CDR3 is 19 amino acids. CDR1 SQVTM and CDR2 ANQGSEA come from the germline V gene.

The V gene is TRBV5-1, the J gene TRBJ1-1; maybe TRBD1 (6 bases). Looked up from germline, CDR1 is SGHRS and CDR2 is YFSETQ. CDR3 length: 14 residues. Trimming pared 6 bases from V and 6 bases from J, leaving 18 bases between. The CDR3 here is CASKGQGPVAEAFF. The CDR3 bases are TGCGCCAGCAAGGGGCAGGGGCCCGTCGCTGAAGCTTTCTTT.

This chain links TRBV5-1 with TRBJ2-1; D is unclear. This CDR3 has 14 residues. The V end lost 3 bases, the J end lost 9 bases, and 16 bases lay between the germline ends. Germline-derived CDR1 and CDR2 are SGHRS and YFSETQ. The CDR3 here is CASSYGLRSVEQFF. CDR3 bases: TGCGCCAGCAGCTACGGGCTCAGGTCGGTTGAGCAGTTCTTC.

The rearrangement joins TRBV7-2 to TRBJ1-1; D is unclear. Germline V gene data show CDR1 as SGHTA and CDR2 as FQGNSA. This CDR3 spans 12 amino acids. Trimming removed 7 bases at V and 10 bases at J, with 16 bases between. CDR3 bases: TGTGCCAGCACCCATCCTGGACTTCGAGCTTTCTTT. Translating gives CASTHPGLRAFF.

This clonotype appeared a single time. This rearrangement joins TRBV3-1 to TRBJ2-1, with a tentative D call TRBD2 (6 bases). Germline V gene lookup returns CDR1 LGHDT and CDR2 YNNKEL (reference sequence). The CDR3 is 14 amino acids. V lost 11 bases to trimming and J lost 4 bases, with 18 bases between them. This chain's CDR3 is CACSRERIYNEQFF. The CDR3 DNA reads as TGTGCCTGCTCTCGGGAGAGAATTTACAATGAGCAGTTCTTC.

The chain links TRBV12-3 or TRBV12-4 to TRBJ2-5; 7 bases line up with TRBD1. Trimming removed 3 bases from V and 1 base from J; junction bases left unmatched: 5. This CDR3 has 15 amino acids. CDR3 nucleotide sequence: TGTGCCAGCAGTTTCGTGACAGGGTTCCAAGAGACCCAGTACTTC. Translation gives CASSFVTGFQETQYF.

The J gene is TRBJ2-3, the V gene TRBV9; 7 bases agree with TRBD1. Germline V gene lookup returns CDR1 SGDLS and CDR2 YYNGEE. There are 16 residues in the CDR3. V was clipped by 8 bases and J by 0 bases; unmatched bases: 12. The CDR3 is CARNDRVISSTDTQYF. CDR3 sequence (DNA): TGTGCCAGGAATGACAGGGTTATTTCTAGCACAGATACGCAGTATTTT.

The chain couples TRBV29-1 to TRBJ1-2; a possible D gene is TRBD1 (6 bases). The CDR3 spans 15 residues. Germline assignment: CDR1 SQVTM and CDR2 ANQGSEA. V gave up 3 bases and J gave up 0 bases, with 14 bases separating them. CDR3 protein: CSVDPQGQPNYGYTF. The DNA for the CDR3 is TGCAGCGTTGATCCCCAGGGACAACCTAACTATGGCTACACCTTC.

The chain couples TRBV12-5 to TRBJ2-1; tentatively, D is TRBD1 or TRBD2 (6 bases each). CDR1 is LGHNT, CDR2 FRNRAP, per germline. V gave up 6 bases and J gave up 5 bases, with 17 bases separating them. The CDR3 has 15 amino acids. This CDR3 is CASGQSNGGNNEQFF. The CDR3 DNA sequence: TGTGCTAGTGGCCAATCAAACGGGGGCAACAATGAGCAGTTCTTC.

This clonotype has at least ten counts. The rearrangement uses TRBV11-1 and TRBJ2-7, with a possible D match to TRBD1 (6 bases). This CDR3 is 14 amino acids long. Germline loops: CDR1 SGHAT, CDR2 FQDESV (reference sequence). V was cut by 1 base and J by 3 bases, with 10 bases left in between. Here the CDR3 DNA reads TGTGCCAGCAGCTTAGGGGACATCGACTACGAGCAGTACTTC. This sequence encodes CASSLGDIDYEQYF.

The rearrangement uses TRBV29-1 and TRBJ1-1, with D tentatively TRBD1 (6 bases). Germline CDR1 is SQVTM and CDR2 is ANQGSEA. The CDR3 loop spans 13 amino acids. The V gene lost 4 bases and the J gene lost 5 bases, with 14 bases spanning the gap. DNA of the CDR3: TGCAGCGTTGCAGGACAGTACTTAACTGAAGCTTTCTTT. This gives the protein CSVAGQYLTEAFF. The full variable domain, completed using reference TRBV29-1 and TRBJ1-1, is SAVISQKPSRDICQRGTSLTIQCQVDSQVTMMFWYRQQPGQSLTLIATANQGSEATYESGFVIDKFPISRPNLTFSTLTVSNMSPEDSSIYLCSVAGQYLTEAFFGQGTRLTVV.

This clonotype turned up a few times. The V gene is TRBV6-5, the J gene TRBJ2-3, with D perhaps matching TRBD1 (6 bases). Germline CDR1 is MNHEY and CDR2 is SVGAGI. V lost 4 bases to trimming and J lost 5 bases, with 28 bases between them. The CDR3 length is 19 residues. The CDR3 protein is CASSSDLDRFDERVDTQYF. The CDR3 region has the DNA TGTGCCAGCAGTTCTGACCTAGACAGGTTTGATGAGAGGGTAGATACGCAGTATTTT.

This clonotype was recorded a few times. The V gene is TRBV20-1, the J gene TRBJ2-5; TRBD2 is a possible D gene (5 bases). With 3 bases removed from V and 4 bases from J, the gap between germline ends came to 9 bases. The germline V gene has CDR1 DFQATT and CDR2 SNEGSKA (reference sequence). This CDR3 is 12 amino acids long. The CDR3: CSASFGGETQYF. CDR3 in DNA: TGCAGTGCTAGCTTTGGAGGAGAGACCCAGTACTTC.

There are a few counts of this clonotype. The chain combines TRBV12-3 or TRBV12-4 with TRBJ1-5; no firm D call. This CDR3 contains 14 residues. Trimming removed 6 bases from V and 1 base from J, with 10 bases in between. CDR3 sequence: CASSPHISNQPQHF. DNA for the CDR3: TGTGCCAGCAGCCCTCATATCAGCAATCAGCCCCAGCATTTT.

This clonotype was counted only a few times. The chain employs TRBV7-9 and TRBJ2-7; TRBD1 agrees at 9 bases. Trimming took 8 bases from V and 1 from J; bases not matched to a gene: 6. This CDR3 has 14 residues. Per the germline V gene, CDR1 is SEHNR and CDR2 is FQNEAQ (reference sequence). In nucleotides, the CDR3 is TGTGCCAGCGAAGACAGGGGGAAATCCTACGAGCAGTACTTC. Its protein product is CASEDRGKSYEQYF.

The sample holds a few counts of this clonotype. This rearrangement joins TRBV28 to TRBJ2-1, with TRBD2 identical over 14 bases. J was trimmed by 5 bases and V by 4 bases; bases with no gene match: 4. Germline V CDR1 and CDR2: MDHEN, SYDVKM. The CDR3 contains 16 residues. This chain's CDR3 is CASSSEGLAGDNEQFF. In DNA, the CDR3 is TGTGCCAGCAGTTCCGAGGGACTAGCGGGAGACAATGAGCAGTTCTTC.

This clonotype was observed a handful of times. J is TRBJ2-5 and V is TRBV27; D is perhaps TRBD1 (5 bases). TRBJ2-7 matches the DNA end more closely, so the J call is doubtful. This CDR3 has 15 residues. The germline V gene encodes CDR1 MNHEY and CDR2 SMNVEV (reference sequence). CDR3 protein: CASSLSAGLAYEQYF. The CDR3 DNA sequence: TGTGCCAGCAGTTTATCCGCAGGGCTGGCCTACGAGCAGTACTTC.

This chain connects TRBV6-5 to TRBJ2-7, with D possibly matching TRBD1 (6 bases). The length of the CDR3 is 16 residues. The germline CDR1 and CDR2 sequences are MNHEY and SVGAGI. Trimming took 2 bases from V and 5 from J, leaving 19 bases between them. CDR3 sequence (DNA): TGTGCCAGCAGTTACAGTGGGGGCGCGAGGGTCGACGAGCAGTACTTC. Translated: CASSYSGGARVDEQYF.

This clonotype was counted between two and nine times. The chain has TRBV7-9 and TRBJ1-4; no reliable D call. The CDR3 sequence is 14 residues long. Germline V lookup: CDR1 SEHNR, CDR2 FQNEAQ (reference sequence). The V end was cut by 5 bases, the J end by 5 bases, with 12 bases between. DNA of the CDR3: TGTGCCAGCAGCGCCGGAGGTCCAAATGAAAAACTGTTTTTT. Protein product: CASSAGGPNEKLFF.

This chain connects TRBV28 to TRBJ2-7, with D possibly being TRBD1 or TRBD2 (5 bases each). V was clipped by 4 bases and J by 3 bases, with 13 bases between them. The CDR3 runs to 14 residues. Germline-derived CDR1 and CDR2 are MDHEN and SYDVKM. The CDR3 sequence is CASSSSGPVYEQYF. The CDR3 bases are TGTGCCAGCAGTTCCTCGGGACCCGTCTACGAGCAGTACTTC. Together with reference TRBV28 and TRBJ2-7, the CDR3 gives the full variable domain: DVKVTQSSRYLVKRTGEKVFLECVQDMDHENMFWYRQDPGLGLRLIYFSYDVKMKEKGDIPEGYSVSREKKERFSLILESASTNQTSMYLCASSSSGPVYEQYFGPGTRLTVT.

The chain joins TRBV12-3 or TRBV12-4 to TRBJ1-2; D is unclear. The ends were cut back, 3 bases at V and 8 bases at J, with 10 bases in the middle. This CDR3 has 12 residues. The CDR3 bases are TGTGCCAGCAGTTTTCTGGCCGGCGGCTACACCTTC. It yields the protein CASSFLAGGYTF.

The chain employs TRBV20-1 and TRBJ2-3; 11 bases fit TRBD2. After removal of 3 bases from V and 0 bases from J, the junction contained 20 bases not matched to a gene. CDR3 length: 21 residues. CDR1 is DFQATT, CDR2 SNEGSKA, per germline (reference sequence). The CDR3 region is CSARLRVTSGSGRSSTDTQYF. DNA for the CDR3: TGCAGTGCTAGGTTGCGGGTAACTAGCGGGAGTGGCCGATCTAGCACAGATACGCAGTATTTT.

There are a few counts of this clonotype. V and J are TRBV20-1 and TRBJ2-7; D uncertain. This CDR3 comprises 12 residues. Germline CDR1 reads DFQATT; CDR2 reads SNEGSKA (reference sequence). The V end was cut by 2 bases, the J end by 7 bases, with 12 bases between. CDR3 nucleotide sequence: TGCAGTGCTAGAACCGCATCCGGGGAGCAGTACTTC. Translated, it gives CSARTASGEQYF.

A few counts support this clonotype. This chain links TRBV10-3 with TRBJ2-1; 9 bases agree with TRBD1. J lost 5 bases, V lost 8 bases, and 13 bases had no gene match. Germline V gene lookup returns CDR1 ENHRY and CDR2 SYGVKD. The CDR3 contains 16 residues. DNA for the CDR3: TGTGCCATCCAACCGGGACAGGGTAAGGACCACAATGAGCAGTTCTTC. As protein: CAIQPGQGKDHNEQFF.